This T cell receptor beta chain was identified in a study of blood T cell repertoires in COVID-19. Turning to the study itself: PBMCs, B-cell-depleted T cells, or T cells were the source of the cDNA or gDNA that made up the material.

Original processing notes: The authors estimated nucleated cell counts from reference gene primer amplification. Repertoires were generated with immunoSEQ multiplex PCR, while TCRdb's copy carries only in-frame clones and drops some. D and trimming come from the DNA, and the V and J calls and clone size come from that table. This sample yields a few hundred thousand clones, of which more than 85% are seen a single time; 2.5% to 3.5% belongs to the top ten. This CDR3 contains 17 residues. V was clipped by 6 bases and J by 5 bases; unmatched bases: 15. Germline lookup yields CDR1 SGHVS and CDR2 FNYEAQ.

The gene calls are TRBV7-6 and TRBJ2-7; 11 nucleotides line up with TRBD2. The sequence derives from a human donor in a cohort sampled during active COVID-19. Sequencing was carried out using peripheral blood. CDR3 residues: CASSFTLAGGIRNEQYF. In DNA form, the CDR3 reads TGTGCCAGCAGTTTTACCTTAGCGGGGGGGATCCGGAACGAGCAGTACTTC.